One and the same sample provided the 24 T cell receptor beta chains below, sequenced in a study of CD8 T cells in ankylosing spondylitis. The antigens of these receptors remain unknown. Notes on the study in general: Several highly homologous variants made up a TCR beta motif that seemed to typify ankylosing spondylitis blood.

One entry per CDR3 protein results from TCRdb running MiXCR on the 5' RACE reads. The table has about 460,000 distinct CDR3 sequences, about 5.4% seen once; the top ten hold roughly 3.3%. Sequences were obtained from blood, either unsorted or a sorted T cell fraction (not recorded which). These receptor sequences come from a male donor with ankylosing spondylitis.

This clonotype was detected many times. The chain couples TRBV28 to TRBJ2-1, with D unresolved. CDR1 and CDR2 (germline): MDHEN, SYDVKM. Trimming stripped 6 bases from V and 10 bases from J, with 10 bases between. This CDR3 contains 11 residues. CDR3 protein: CASSLRMEQFF. CDR3 nucleotide sequence: TGTGCCAGCAGCCTTAGGATGGAGCAGTTCTTC. Drawing the rest from reference TRBV28 and TRBJ2-1, the complete variable domain is DVKVTQSSRYLVKRTGEKVFLECVQDMDHENMFWYRQDPGLGLRLIYFSYDVKMKEKGDIPEGYSVSREKKERFSLILESASTNQTSMYLCASSLRMEQFFGPGTRLTVL.

Here the CDR3 DNA reads TGTGCCAGCCGTAAGGGCCGGGAGGACTACTACGAGCAGTACTTC. Translation gives CASRKGREDYYEQYF. V gene TRBV7-9 combines with J gene TRBJ2-7; 7 bases map to TRBD2. The CDR3 covers 15 residues. With V trimmed by 8 bases and J by 3 bases, 13 bases remained unmatched. Germline assignment: CDR1 SEHNR and CDR2 FQNEAQ (reference sequence).

This clonotype was recorded many times. The J gene is TRBJ2-7, the V gene TRBV7-3; 10 positions agree with TRBD1. There are 16 residues in the CDR3. CDR1 is SGHTA and CDR2 is FQGTGA in the germline V gene. Trimming cost V 2 bases and J 2 bases; bases outside gene matches: 6. The CDR3, as DNA: TGTGCCAGCAGCTTAGCGGGACAGGGGTCCACCTACGAGCAGTACTTC. Its translation is CASSLAGQGSTYEQYF.

This clonotype was seen ten or more times. The CDR3 DNA reads TGTGCCAGCAGAAAACCGGGACAGGGCTACGAGCAGTACTTC. This translates into CASRKPGQGYEQYF. V gene TRBV5-5 combines with J gene TRBJ2-7; 9 nucleotides line up with TRBD1. Trimming at V came to 5 bases and at J to 3 bases, leaving 6 bases not matched to a gene. CDR3 length: 14 residues. The germline V gene has CDR1 SGHKS and CDR2 YYEKEE (reference sequence). The whole variable domain, filled in from reference TRBV5-5 and TRBJ2-7, reads DAGVTQSPTHLIKTRGQQVTLRCSPISGHKSVSWYQQVLGQGPQFIFQYYEKEERGRGNFPDRFSARQFPNYSSELNVNALLLGDSALYLCASRKPGQGYEQYFGPGTRLTVT.

The sample holds many counts of this clonotype. The chain joins TRBV6-1 to TRBJ2-7; D is ambiguous. Deletions cut 2 bases from V and 2 bases from J, with 4 bases between. The germline V gene has CDR1 MNHNS and CDR2 SASEGT. CDR3 length: 12 residues. The CDR3 loop reads CASSEPPYEQYF. Written as DNA, the CDR3 is TGTGCCAGCAGTGAACCCCCCTACGAGCAGTACTTC.

Ten or more counts support this clonotype. The chain has TRBV6-5 and TRBJ2-7, with TRBD2 as a possible D gene (6 bases). Looked up from germline, CDR1 is MNHEY and CDR2 is SVGAGI. CDR3 length: 14 residues. V lost 6 bases and J lost 0, with 12 bases in between. CDR3 region: CASRVSGYSYEQYF. CDR3 coding DNA: TGTGCCAGCAGGGTTAGCGGATACTCCTACGAGCAGTACTTC.

This clonotype was counted at least ten times. J is TRBJ2-1 and V is TRBV29-1, with D uncertain. CDR1 and CDR2 from the germline V gene are SQVTM and ANQGSEA. The CDR3 loop spans 12 amino acids. Trimming cost V 2 bases and J 2 bases, with 4 bases left between them. CDR3 nucleotides: TGCAGCGTTGAACAGGCCTACAATGAGCAGTTCTTC. Its translation: CSVEQAYNEQFF.

This clonotype was observed many times. The rearrangement uses TRBV5-1 and TRBJ1-6; possibly TRBD1 for D (5 bases). The CDR3 covers 15 residues. Per the germline V gene, CDR1 is SGHRS and CDR2 is YFSETQ. The V end was cut by 2 bases, the J end by 8 bases, with 14 bases between. The CDR3 bases are TGCGCCAGCAGCTTAGGTACAGGCGGGCATTCACCCCTCCACTTT. It is translated as CASSLGTGGHSPLHF.

A few counts support this clonotype. A much larger clone differs by one base, so this may be a read error. The chain couples TRBV9 to TRBJ2-1; TRBD2 matches at 10 bases. Germline CDR1 and CDR2: SGDLS and YYNGEE. With V trimmed by 1 base and J by 2 bases, 0 bases remained unmatched. The CDR3 covers 15 residues. The CDR3 nucleotides read TGTGCCAGCAGCGTAACTAGCGGGGCCTACAATGAGCAGTTCTTC. Protein product: CASSVTSGAYNEQFF.

The V and J genes are TRBV7-2 and TRBJ2-1; TRBD1 agrees at 7 bases. Germline V gene lookup returns CDR1 SGHTA and CDR2 FQGNSA. CDR3 length: 16 residues. V shed 5 bases, J shed 2 bases, and the junction held 9 bases outside the gene matches. The CDR3 loop is CASSPQTGLTYNEQFF. CDR3 DNA: TGTGCCAGCAGCCCTCAGACAGGGTTAACCTACAATGAGCAGTTCTTC. Supplemented by reference TRBV7-2 and TRBJ2-1, the full variable domain reads GAGVSQSPSNKVTEKGKDVELRCDPISGHTALYWYRQSLGQGLEFLIYFQGNSAPDKSGLPSDRFSAERTGGSVSTLTIQRTQQEDSAVYLCASSPQTGLTYNEQFFGPGTRLTVL.

V and J are TRBV7-6 and TRBJ2-7; D not certain. From germline, CDR1 is SGHVS and CDR2 FNYEAQ. The CDR3 has 12 residues. Trimming removed 3 bases at V and 5 bases at J, with 8 bases between. The CDR3 region is CASSFMGNEQYF. As DNA, the CDR3 is TGTGCCAGCAGCTTTATGGGGAACGAGCAGTACTTC. The variable domain in full, with the rest retrieved from reference TRBV7-6 and TRBJ2-7, is GAGVSQSPRYKVTKRGQDVALRCDPISGHVSLYWYRQALGQGPEFLTYFNYEAQQDKSGLPNDRFSAERPEGSISTLTIQRTEQRDSAMYRCASSFMGNEQYFGPGTRLTVT.

A note on this clonotype: A much larger clone differs by one base, so this may be a read error. This sequence joins TRBV12-3 or TRBV12-4 and TRBJ2-1; weak D call: TRBD1 (6 bases). V gave up 5 bases and J gave up 8 bases, with 16 bases separating them. CDR3 length: 14 amino acids. CDR3 DNA sequence: TGTGCCAGCAGTCGCACGCAGGGGTATGATGAGCAGTTCTTC. It is translated as CASSRTQGYDEQFF.

This clonotype was counted ten times or more. The chain carries TRBV5-1 and TRBJ2-5; no reliable D call. Germline V gene lookup returns CDR1 SGHRS and CDR2 YFSETQ. The CDR3 is 12 residues long. Trimming shortened V by 3 bases and J by 3 bases, and 6 bases separated the two germline ends. The CDR3 sequence is CASSSLKETQYF. The CDR3 DNA reads TGCGCCAGCAGCTCCCTCAAAGAGACCCAGTACTTC.

This clonotype was counted many times. The rearrangement joins TRBV20-1 to TRBJ2-1, with 7 bases matching TRBD2. The CDR3 sequence is 16 residues long. Trimming at V came to 1 base and at J to 2 bases, leaving 8 bases not matched to a gene. Germline assignment: CDR1 DFQATT and CDR2 SNEGSKA (reference sequence). CDR3 protein: CSARVEAAGTYNEQFF. CDR3 coding DNA: TGCAGTGCTAGAGTGGAAGCAGCGGGGACCTACAATGAGCAGTTCTTC.

The sample holds a few counts of this clonotype. The chain couples TRBV4-2 to TRBJ2-7; 11 positions agree with TRBD1. There are 17 residues in the CDR3. V trimming: 1 base; J trimming: 3 bases; junction bases outside the gene matches: 8. Per germline, CDR1 LGHNA and CDR2 YNFKEQ. As DNA, the CDR3 is TGTGCCAGCAGCCAAGGGACAGGGGGCCGGGGAGACTACGAGCAGTACTTC. Translated: CASSQGTGGRGDYEQYF.

Many counts were recorded for this clonotype. The chain uses TRBV6-4 and TRBJ1-1, with D possibly TRBD1 on 5 matching bases. The length of the CDR3 is 14 residues. V was clipped by 0 bases and J by 5 bases, with 10 bases between them. Germline loops: CDR1 MRHNA, CDR2 SNTAGT. In nucleotides, the CDR3 is TGTGCCAGCAGTGACTCGGGGACGGAAACTGAAGCTTTCTTT. It codes for CASSDSGTETEAFF.

This clonotype was counted ten times or more. An end of the junction differs from the germline gene, which may be a read error. The rearrangement uses TRBV6-1 and TRBJ1-1, with 7 bases that match TRBD1. Germline CDR1 and CDR2: MNHNS and SASEGT. The CDR3 totals 16 residues. CDR3 loop: CASSQARTGVNTEAFF. CDR3 nucleotide sequence: TGTGCCAGCAGTCAAGCGCGTACAGGGGTGAACACTGAAGCTTTCTTT.

Ten or more counts support this clonotype. This chain links TRBV15 with TRBJ2-5, with unresolved D. Trimming removed 3 bases from V and 0 bases from J, with 8 bases in between. The CDR3 extends over 14 amino acids. Germline values: CDR1 LNHNV, CDR2 YYDKDF (reference sequence). In nucleotides, the CDR3 is TGTGCCACCAGCAGGGGAAGTTACCAAGAGACCCAGTACTTC. Protein sequence: CATSRGSYQETQYF.

On this clonotype itself: A much larger clone is a single base away; this may be a read error. The chain links TRBV10-3 to TRBJ2-7; D is perhaps TRBD1 (5 bases). Germline values: CDR1 ENHRY, CDR2 SYGVKD. The length of the CDR3 is 13 residues. Trimming removed 8 bases from V and 3 bases from J, with 14 bases in between. The CDR3 DNA reads as TGTGCCATCGCTCAGGGTGTCGGCTACGAGCAGTACTTC. It is translated as CAIAQGVGYEQYF.

The chain combines TRBV7-9 with TRBJ1-1, with D maybe TRBD1 (6 bases). Germline V gene data show CDR1 as SEHNR and CDR2 as FQNEAQ (reference sequence). There are 12 residues in the CDR3. V was trimmed by 5 bases and J by 6 bases, leaving 10 bases between them. The CDR3: CASSRGQPEAFF. CDR3 DNA: TGTGCCAGCAGCCGCGGACAGCCTGAAGCTTTCTTT. The variable domain in full, completed from reference TRBV7-9 and TRBJ1-1, reads DTGVSQNPRHKITKRGQNVTFRCDPISEHNRLYWYRQTLGQGPEFLTYFQNEAQLEKSRLLSDRFSAERPKGSFSTLEIQRTEQGDSAMYLCASSRGQPEAFFGQGTRLTVV.

There are many counts of this clonotype. This chain uses TRBV20-1 with TRBJ2-5; D not resolved. This CDR3 spans 14 amino acids. Between the trimmed V and J ends, which lost 2 bases and 1 base, there was a span of 11 bases. Germline assignment: CDR1 DFQATT and CDR2 SNEGSKA (reference sequence). CDR3 in DNA: TGCAGTGCTAGATCCCCTACTACCCAAGAGACCCAGTACTTC. It yields the protein CSARSPTTQETQYF.

This chain links TRBV19 with TRBJ1-5, with a weak D call TRBD1 (5 bases). V lost 0 bases to trimming and J lost 2 bases, with 8 bases between them. This CDR3 spans 15 amino acids. The germline V gene has CDR1 LNHDA and CDR2 SQIVND (reference sequence). CDR3 DNA: TGTGCCAGTAGTATAGACAGGGCTGGCAATCAGCCCCAGCATTTT. It encodes CASSIDRAGNQPQHF.

This clonotype was picked up many times. The CDR3 coding sequence is TGTGCCAGCTCACCAGGTCTCGGGACCCCTGAAGCTTTCTTT. This codes for CASSPGLGTPEAFF. The rearrangement links TRBV18 to TRBJ1-1; possible D gene TRBD1, 5 bases. In germline, CDR1 is KGHSH, CDR2 LQKENI. The CDR3 has 14 amino acids. Trimming pared 2 bases from V and 6 bases from J, leaving 13 bases between.

This clonotype was seen many times. This chain links TRBV5-1 with TRBJ1-1; D is unresolved. CDR1 and CDR2 from the germline V gene are SGHRS and YFSETQ. The CDR3 consists of 15 residues. Trimming removed 4 bases at V and 2 bases at J, with 15 bases between. As DNA, the CDR3 is TGCGCCAGCAGCCCGCCAGAGGGCCATAACACTGAAGCTTTCTTT. Its protein product is CASSPPEGHNTEAFF. Combining the CDR3 with reference TRBV5-1 and TRBJ1-1 gives the whole variable domain KAGVTQTPRYLIKTRGQQVTLSCSPISGHRSVSWYQQTPGQGLQFLFEYFSETQRNKGNFPGRFSGRQFSNSRSEMNVSTLELGDSALYLCASSPPEGHNTEAFFGQGTRLTVV.